The TCR beta chain under discussion was sequenced for a study of cytomegalovirus exposure and HLA in healthy donors. Study-level results: In the analysis, some V segments, TRBV6-2 and TRBV6-3 included, were excluded as indistinguishable.

About this clone itself: Its antigen remains unidentified.

With 60 Vbeta and 13 Jbeta primers, the PCR was carried out. Data came from immunoSEQ multiplex PCR; TCRdb stores just in-frame clones and leaves some out. The sample holds approximately 90,000 clones; roughly 70% are singletons and the top ten take over 13%. The germline V and J ends were trimmed by 6 bases and 1 base, with 12 bases remaining between them. Germline loops: CDR1 MNHEY, CDR2 SMNVEV (reference sequence). This CDR3 is built from 14 residues. Sequenced sample: PBMCs. The receptor was derived from a woman aged 50 to 60 in good health and CMV-seropositive. The chain recombines TRBV27 with TRBJ1-1, with a possible D match to TRBD1 (6 bases). In DNA form, the CDR3 reads TGTGCCAGCAGCCCGGGACAAACGAACACTGAAGCTTTCTTT. Residues: CASSPGQTNTEAFF.